This TCR beta chain was recovered during a study of shared T cell receptors in the human thymus. Trimming removed 0 bases from V and 0 bases from J, with 12 bases in between. Germline V gives CDR1 MGHRA, CDR2 YSYEKL. This CDR3 has 17 amino acids. This table comes from immunoSEQ multiplex PCR, and its TCRdb copy is limited to in-frame clones, with some not included. The sample has roughly 500,000 clones, around 82% seen once; the top ten hold roughly 0.013%. These data were also reused for a study on human thymus T cells. This second study notes: Thymus was obtained from resections taken during corrective heart surgery. Usage of V and J genes appeared biased in thymic and blood repertoires.

The clonotype comes from a boy in the first two years of life with a congenital heart defect. The rearrangement links TRBV4-1 to TRBJ1-5; TRBD1 might be the D (5 bases). The source material was thymocytes. The CDR3 protein is CASSQDGGDDSNQPQHF. For the CDR3, the DNA is TGCGCCAGCAGCCAAGATGGAGGGGATGATAGCAATCAGCCCCAGCATTTT.